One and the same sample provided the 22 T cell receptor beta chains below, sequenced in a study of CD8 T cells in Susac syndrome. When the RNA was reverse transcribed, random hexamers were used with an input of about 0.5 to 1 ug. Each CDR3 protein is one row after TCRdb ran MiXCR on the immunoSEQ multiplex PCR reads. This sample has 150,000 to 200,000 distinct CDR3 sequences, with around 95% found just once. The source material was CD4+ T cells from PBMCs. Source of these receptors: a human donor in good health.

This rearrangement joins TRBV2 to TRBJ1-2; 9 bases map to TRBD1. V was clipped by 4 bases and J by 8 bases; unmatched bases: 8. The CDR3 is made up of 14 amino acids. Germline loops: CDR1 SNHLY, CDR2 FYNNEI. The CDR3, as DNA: TGTGCCAGCAGTGTTCGGACAGGGGCGGAGGGCTACACCTTC. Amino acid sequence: CASSVRTGAEGYTF.

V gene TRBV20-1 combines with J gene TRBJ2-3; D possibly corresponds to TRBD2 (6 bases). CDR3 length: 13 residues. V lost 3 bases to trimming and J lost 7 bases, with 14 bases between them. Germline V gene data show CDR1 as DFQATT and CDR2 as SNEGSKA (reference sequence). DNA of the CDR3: TGCAGTGCTAGTCCTAGTGGGAGGAATACGCAGTATTTT. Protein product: CSASPSGRNTQYF.

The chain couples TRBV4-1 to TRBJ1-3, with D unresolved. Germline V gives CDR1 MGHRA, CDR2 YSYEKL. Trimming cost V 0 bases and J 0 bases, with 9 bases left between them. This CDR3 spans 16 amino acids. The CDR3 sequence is CASSQDWAASGNTIYF. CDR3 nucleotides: TGCGCCAGCAGCCAAGATTGGGCCGCCTCTGGAAACACCATATATTTT.

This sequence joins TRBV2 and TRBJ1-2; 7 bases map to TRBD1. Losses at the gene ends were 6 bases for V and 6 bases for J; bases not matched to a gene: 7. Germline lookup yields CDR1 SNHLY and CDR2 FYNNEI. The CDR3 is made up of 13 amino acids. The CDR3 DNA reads TGTGCCAGCAGCACGACAGGGACTAATGGCTACACCTTC. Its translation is CASSTTGTNGYTF.

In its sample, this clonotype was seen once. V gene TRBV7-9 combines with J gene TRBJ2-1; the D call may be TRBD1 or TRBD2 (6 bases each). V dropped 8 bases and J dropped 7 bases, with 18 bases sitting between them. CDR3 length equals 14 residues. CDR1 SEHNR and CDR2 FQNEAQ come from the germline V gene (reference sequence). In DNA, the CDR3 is TGTGCCAGCGGGCCTTGGGGGGCGCATAATGAGCAGTTCTTC. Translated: CASGPWGAHNEQFF.

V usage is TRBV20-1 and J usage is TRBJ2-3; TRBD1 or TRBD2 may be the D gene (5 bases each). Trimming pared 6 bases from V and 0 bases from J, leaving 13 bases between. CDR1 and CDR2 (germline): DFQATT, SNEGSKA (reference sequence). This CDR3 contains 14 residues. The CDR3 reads CSAWDGKSTDTQYF. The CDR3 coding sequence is TGCAGTGCATGGGACGGAAAAAGCACAGATACGCAGTATTTT.

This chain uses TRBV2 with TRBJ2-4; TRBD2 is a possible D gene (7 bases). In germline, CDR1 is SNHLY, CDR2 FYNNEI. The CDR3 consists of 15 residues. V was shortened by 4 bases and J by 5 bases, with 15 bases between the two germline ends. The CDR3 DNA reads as TGTGCCAGCAGTGGCCCGGGCGGGGGCGAAAACATTCAGTACTTC. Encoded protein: CASSGPGGGENIQYF.

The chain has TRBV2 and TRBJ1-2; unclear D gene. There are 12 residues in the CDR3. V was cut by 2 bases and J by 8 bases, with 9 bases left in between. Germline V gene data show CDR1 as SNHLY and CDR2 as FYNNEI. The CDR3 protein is CASSESGPGYTF. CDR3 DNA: TGTGCCAGCAGTGAATCTGGACCCGGCTACACCTTC.

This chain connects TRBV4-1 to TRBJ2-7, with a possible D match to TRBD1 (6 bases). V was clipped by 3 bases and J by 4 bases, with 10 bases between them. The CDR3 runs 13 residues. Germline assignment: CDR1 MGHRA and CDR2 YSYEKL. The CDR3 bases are TGCGCCAGCAGCCACTCCGACAGGTACGAGCAGTACTTC. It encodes CASSHSDRYEQYF.

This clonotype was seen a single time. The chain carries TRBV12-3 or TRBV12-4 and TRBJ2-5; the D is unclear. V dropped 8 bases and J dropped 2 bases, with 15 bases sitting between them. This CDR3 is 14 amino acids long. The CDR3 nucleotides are TGTGCCAGCGGTCTGTCGGGTGCTCAAGAGACCCAGTACTTC. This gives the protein CASGLSGAQETQYF.

CDR3 protein: CATSDSQVSPYNEQFF. The CDR3 DNA reads TGTGCCACCAGTGATTCTCAGGTCAGCCCCTACAATGAGCAGTTCTTC. This rearrangement joins TRBV24-1 to TRBJ2-1; the D is unclear. The CDR3 covers 16 residues. Per the germline V gene, CDR1 is KGHDR and CDR2 is SFDVKD. The ends were cut back, 2 bases at V and 2 bases at J, with 12 bases in the middle.

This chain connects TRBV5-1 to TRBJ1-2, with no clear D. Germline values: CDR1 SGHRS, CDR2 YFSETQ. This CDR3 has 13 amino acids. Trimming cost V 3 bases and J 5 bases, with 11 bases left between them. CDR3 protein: CASSSRMGYGYTF. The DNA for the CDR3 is TGCGCCAGCAGCTCACGGATGGGTTATGGCTACACCTTC.

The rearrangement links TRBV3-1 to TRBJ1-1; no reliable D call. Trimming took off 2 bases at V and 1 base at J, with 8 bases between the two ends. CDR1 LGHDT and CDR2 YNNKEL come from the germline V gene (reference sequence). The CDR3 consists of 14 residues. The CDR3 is CASSQSTKNTEAFF. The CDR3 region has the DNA TGTGCCAGCAGCCAATCGACGAAGAACACTGAAGCTTTCTTT. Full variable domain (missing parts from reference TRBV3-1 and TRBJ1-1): DTAVSQTPKYLVTQMGNDKSIKCEQNLGHDTMYWYKQDSKKFLKIMFSYNNKELIINETVPNRFSPKSPDKAHLNLHINSLELGDSAVYFCASSQSTKNTEAFFGQGTRLTVV.

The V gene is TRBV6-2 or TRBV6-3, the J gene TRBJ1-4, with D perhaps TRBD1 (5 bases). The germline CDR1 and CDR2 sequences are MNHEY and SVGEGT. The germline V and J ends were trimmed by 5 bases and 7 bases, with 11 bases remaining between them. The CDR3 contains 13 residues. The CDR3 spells CASSGRGAEKLFF. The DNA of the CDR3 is TGTGCCAGCAGTGGGAGAGGGGCTGAAAAACTGTTTTTT.

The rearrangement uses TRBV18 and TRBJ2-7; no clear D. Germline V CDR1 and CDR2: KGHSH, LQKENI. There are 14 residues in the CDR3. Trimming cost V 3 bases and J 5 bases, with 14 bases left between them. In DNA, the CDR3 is TGTGCCAGCTCACCGGCCCCGCACTGGAACGAGCAGTACTTC. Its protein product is CASSPAPHWNEQYF. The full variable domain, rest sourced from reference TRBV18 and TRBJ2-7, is NAGVMQNPRHLVRRRGQEARLRCSPMKGHSHVYWYRQLPEEGLKFMVYLQKENIIDESGMPKERFSAEFPKEGPSILRIQQVVRGDSAAYFCASSPAPHWNEQYFGPGTRLTVT.

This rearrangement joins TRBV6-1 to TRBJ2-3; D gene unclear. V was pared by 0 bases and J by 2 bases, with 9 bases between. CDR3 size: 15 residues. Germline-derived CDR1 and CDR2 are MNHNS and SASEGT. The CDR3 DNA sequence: TGTGCCAGCAGTGAAGCGCCCGGTCCCACAGATACGCAGTATTTT. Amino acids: CASSEAPGPTDTQYF.

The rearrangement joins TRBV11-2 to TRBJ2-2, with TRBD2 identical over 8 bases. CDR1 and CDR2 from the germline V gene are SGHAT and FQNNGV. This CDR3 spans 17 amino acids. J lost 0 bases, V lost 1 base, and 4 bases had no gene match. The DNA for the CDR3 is TGTGCCAGCAGCTTAGTCGGGGGGGGCGCGAACACCGGGGAGCTGTTTTTT. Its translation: CASSLVGGGANTGELFF.

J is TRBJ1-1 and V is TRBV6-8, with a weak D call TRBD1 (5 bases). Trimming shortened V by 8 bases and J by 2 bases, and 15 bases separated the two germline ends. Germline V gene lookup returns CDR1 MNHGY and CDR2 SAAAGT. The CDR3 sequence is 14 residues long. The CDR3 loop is CASGTGDPNTEAFF. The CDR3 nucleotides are TGTGCCAGCGGAACGGGGGACCCTAACACTGAAGCTTTCTTT.

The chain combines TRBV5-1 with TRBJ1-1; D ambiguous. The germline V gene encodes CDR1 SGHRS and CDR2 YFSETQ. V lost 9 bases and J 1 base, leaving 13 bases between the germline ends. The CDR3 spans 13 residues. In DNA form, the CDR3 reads TGCGCCACGGGCCGGGAGCGGAACACTGAAGCTTTCTTT. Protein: CATGRERNTEAFF.

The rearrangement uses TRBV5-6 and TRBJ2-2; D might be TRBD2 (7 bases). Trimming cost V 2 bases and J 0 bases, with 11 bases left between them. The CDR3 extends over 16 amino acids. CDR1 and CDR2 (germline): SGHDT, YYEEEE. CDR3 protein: CASSFRGGPNTGELFF. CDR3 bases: TGTGCCAGCAGCTTTAGGGGGGGTCCGAACACCGGGGAGCTGTTTTTT. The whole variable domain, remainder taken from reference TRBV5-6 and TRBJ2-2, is DAGVTQSPTHLIKTRGQQVTLRCSPKSGHDTVSWYQQALGQGPQFIFQYYEEEERQRGNFPDRFSGHQFPNYSSELNVNALLLGDSALYLCASSFRGGPNTGELFFGEGSRLTVL.

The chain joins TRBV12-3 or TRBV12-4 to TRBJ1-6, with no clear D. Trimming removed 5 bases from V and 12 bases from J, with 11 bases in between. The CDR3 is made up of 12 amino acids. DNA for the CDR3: TGTGCCAGCAGTGGGTTGACTGGACCCCTCCACTTT. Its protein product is CASSGLTGPLHF.

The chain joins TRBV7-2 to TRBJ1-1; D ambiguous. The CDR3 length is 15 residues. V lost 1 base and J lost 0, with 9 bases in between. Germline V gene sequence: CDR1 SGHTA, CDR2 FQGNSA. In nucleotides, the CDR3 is TGTGCCAGCAGCTTAGTGGGCAGAATGAACACTGAAGCTTTCTTT. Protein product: CASSLVGRMNTEAFF. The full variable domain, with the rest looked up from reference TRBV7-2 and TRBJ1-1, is GAGVSQSPSNKVTEKGKDVELRCDPISGHTALYWYRQSLGQGLEFLIYFQGNSAPDKSGLPSDRFSAERTGGSVSTLTIQRTQQEDSAVYLCASSLVGRMNTEAFFGQGTRLTVV.